A single sample gave rise to the 24 T cell receptor beta chains below, sequenced in a study of control samples from healthy donors and cancer patients. The table came from immunoSEQ multiplex PCR; TCRdb's copy has only in-frame clones and leaves some out. The data show 150,000 to 200,000 clones, around 90% seen once. Sequencing used blood. All receptors come from a young man in good health.

This clone has just a few counts. The chain employs TRBV5-1 and TRBJ2-7; no clear D. The germline V gene encodes CDR1 SGHRS and CDR2 YFSETQ. Trimming cost V 4 bases and J 0 bases, with 11 bases left between them. This CDR3 contains 14 residues. The DNA for the CDR3 is TGCGCCAGCAGCCTGAACCTAAACTCCTACGAGCAGTACTTC. Residues: CASSLNLNSYEQYF.

This chain links TRBV29-1 with TRBJ2-1; D is perhaps TRBD2 (5 bases). V lost 3 bases, J lost 10 bases, and 13 bases lay in between. The germline gives CDR1 SQVTM, CDR2 ANQGSEA. CDR3 size: 12 residues. The DNA of the CDR3 is TGCAGCGTTGATCGGGGATCCTACGAGCAGTTCTTC. It codes for CSVDRGSYEQFF.

The chain uses TRBV11-2 and TRBJ2-1, with TRBD2 matching 8 bases. Germline CDR1 SGHAT, CDR2 FQNNGV. V lost 5 bases, J lost 5 bases, and 8 bases stayed unmatched. The CDR3 has 15 residues. The CDR3 DNA sequence: TGTGCCAGCAGCCACCCCGGGACTAGGAACAATGAGCAGTTCTTC. Amino acid sequence: CASSHPGTRNNEQFF.

J is TRBJ2-6 and V is TRBV27, with no clear D. V was pared by 1 base and J by 0 bases, with 7 bases between. The CDR3 covers 16 residues. Germline V gene data show CDR1 as MNHEY and CDR2 as SMNVEV (reference sequence). In nucleotides, the CDR3 is TGTGCCAGCAGTTTATTTGTAGGCTCTGGGGCCAACGTCCTGACTTTC. Amino acids: CASSLFVGSGANVLTF.

This clone was seen only a few times. V is TRBV28 and J is TRBJ1-1; D possibly corresponds to TRBD1 (5 bases). V shed 3 bases and J shed 9 bases, with 11 bases lying between them. Germline assignment: CDR1 MDHEN and CDR2 SYDVKM. The CDR3 is made up of 12 amino acids. As DNA, the CDR3 is TGTGCCAGCAGTTTGAGGGGCTATCAAGCTTTCTTT. Its protein is CASSLRGYQAFF.

The gene calls are TRBV7-2 and TRBJ2-2; D not certain. This CDR3 region has 15 residues. Trimming took off 5 bases at V and 2 bases at J, with 12 bases between the two ends. Germline V lookup: CDR1 SGHTA, CDR2 FQGNSA. The CDR3 nucleotides read TGTGCCAGCAGCCTCCAGGAGCTCAACACCGGGGAGCTGTTTTTT. Translating gives CASSLQELNTGELFF.

This clone was detected once. The chain joins TRBV18 to TRBJ1-5; D possibly corresponds to TRBD1 (5 bases). This CDR3 region has 17 residues. V was clipped by 1 base and J by 3 bases, with 16 bases between them. Germline V gene lookup returns CDR1 KGHSH and CDR2 LQKENI. CDR3 nucleotide sequence: TGTGCCAGCTCACCACAAGGGGTTGGAGCTTTCAATCAGCCCCAGCATTTT. Protein product: CASSPQGVGAFNQPQHF.

The rearrangement uses TRBV29-1 and TRBJ2-5; 9 bases map to TRBD1. This CDR3 spans 13 amino acids. J was trimmed by 5 bases and V by 8 bases; bases with no gene match: 9. Germline CDR1 is SQVTM and CDR2 is ANQGSEA. The CDR3 DNA follows: TGCAGCACTGGGGACAGGGTTTCGGAGACCCAGTACTTC. Translation: CSTGDRVSETQYF.

The chain links TRBV15 to TRBJ2-2; the match to TRBD2 covers 7 bases. The germline V gene has CDR1 LNHNV and CDR2 YYDKDF (reference sequence). The CDR3 has 16 amino acids. V was clipped by 5 bases and J by 6 bases; unmatched bases: 12. CDR3: CATSPPTGLAAGELFF. Here the CDR3 DNA reads TGTGCCACCAGCCCCCCTACGGGTCTAGCGGCCGGGGAGCTGTTTTTT.

The chain uses TRBV10-3 and TRBJ2-7; D tentatively reads TRBD1 or TRBD2 (5 bases each). CDR1 and CDR2 (germline): ENHRY, SYGVKD. The length of the CDR3 is 14 residues. The V and J ends lost 8 bases and 3 bases respectively, with 17 bases between them. The DNA for the CDR3 is TGTGCCATCCGCCAAGTGGGGGACCACTACGAGCAGTACTTC. As protein: CAIRQVGDHYEQYF.

The V gene is TRBV6-2 or TRBV6-3, the J gene TRBJ1-1; D unclear. CDR1 is MNHEY and CDR2 is SVGEGT in the germline V gene. CDR3 size: 15 residues. V lost 6 bases, J lost 0 bases, and 14 bases lay in between. In DNA, the CDR3 is TGTGCCAGCAGCAGAATGACCCCTCTGAACACTGAAGCTTTCTTT. This translates into CASSRMTPLNTEAFF.

Written as DNA, the CDR3 is TGTGCCTGGGAAAGAGGTAGTAACACTGAAGCTTTCTTT. This sequence encodes CAWERGSNTEAFF. The chain employs TRBV30 and TRBJ1-1; D ambiguous. V was cut by 5 bases and J by 2 bases, with 12 bases left in between. Germline lookup yields CDR1 GTSNPN and CDR2 SVGIG (reference sequence). The CDR3 covers 13 residues.

The V call is TRBV5-6, the J call TRBJ2-1; 9 bases line up with TRBD2. After removal of 4 bases from V and 10 bases from J, the junction contained 3 bases not matched to a gene. Per germline, CDR1 SGHDT and CDR2 YYEEEE. The CDR3 is 12 amino acids. The CDR3 spells CASSPGLAEQFF. The CDR3 DNA is TGTGCCAGCAGCCCCGGACTAGCGGAGCAGTTCTTC.

This rearrangement joins TRBV20-1 to TRBJ2-1; TRBD2 matches 7 bases. J gave up 7 bases and V 6 bases, and 3 bases lay outside the gene matches. This CDR3 contains 11 residues. Per the germline V gene, CDR1 is DFQATT and CDR2 is SNEGSKA (reference sequence). The CDR3 sequence is CSAVLANEQFF. Here the CDR3 DNA reads TGCAGTGCAGTACTAGCGAATGAGCAGTTCTTC.

This sequence joins TRBV18 and TRBJ2-5, with TRBD2 matching 9 bases. The CDR3 is made up of 17 amino acids. CDR1 is KGHSH, CDR2 LQKENI, per germline. J was trimmed by 1 base and V by 6 bases; bases with no gene match: 12. CDR3 DNA sequence: TGTGCCAGCTCCCTAGCTTCCGCGACTAGCGGCCAAGAGACCCAGTACTTC. Translation: CASSLASATSGQETQYF.

The J gene is TRBJ1-5, the V gene TRBV24-1; 7 bases match TRBD1. CDR1 and CDR2 (germline): KGHDR, SFDVKD. Unmatched junction bases numbered 1, after V lost 7 bases and J lost 2 bases. The CDR3 is made up of 13 amino acids. CDR3 amino acids: CATSTGGNQPQHF. The CDR3 nucleotides are TGTGCCACCAGCACAGGGGGCAATCAGCCCCAGCATTTT.

This clone came up a few times. The chain links TRBV18 to TRBJ1-6; TRBD1 is a possible D gene (5 bases). This CDR3 has 14 amino acids. V was pared by 2 bases and J by 7 bases, with 9 bases between. In germline, CDR1 is KGHSH, CDR2 LQKENI. CDR3 in amino acids: CASSPGTPNSPLHF. CDR3 coding DNA: TGTGCCAGCTCACCAGGGACCCCGAATTCACCCCTCCACTTT.

The rearrangement links TRBV2 to TRBJ2-5; 7 bases are a match to TRBD1. V was pared by 5 bases and J by 1 base, with 1 base of the junction left unmatched. The germline CDR1 and CDR2 sequences are SNHLY and FYNNEI. CDR3 length: 13 amino acids. DNA of the CDR3: TGTGCCAGCAGTAGGGACAGCCAAGAGACCCAGTACTTC. It specifies CASSRDSQETQYF.

The chain carries TRBV2 and TRBJ1-2; D is undetermined. This CDR3 is built from 13 residues. Trimming took 6 bases from V and 5 from J, leaving 13 bases between them. CDR1 SNHLY and CDR2 FYNNEI come from the germline V gene. CDR3 residues: CASSLDGSYGYTF. The CDR3, as DNA: TGTGCCAGCAGCCTCGACGGAAGTTATGGCTACACCTTC. Variable domain in full (rest from reference TRBV2 and TRBJ1-2): EPEVTQTPSHQVTQMGQEVILRCVPISNHLYFYWYRQILGQKVEFLVSFYNNEISEKSEIFDDQFSVERPDGSNFTLKIRSTKLEDSAMYFCASSLDGSYGYTFGSGTRLTVV.

The genes are TRBV4-2 and TRBJ1-2; 8 nucleotides match TRBD1. The length of the CDR3 is 17 residues. CDR1 is LGHNA, CDR2 YNFKEQ, per germline. After removal of 4 bases from V and 1 base from J, the junction contained 11 bases not matched to a gene. CDR3 bases: TGTGCCAGCAGCCGAGACTCAGGGGGCCCTCTTAACTATGGCTACACCTTC. Protein sequence: CASSRDSGGPLNYGYTF.

The genes are TRBV3-1 (or the pseudogene TRBV3-2) and TRBJ2-2; D uncertain. The germline CDR1 and CDR2 sequences are LGHDT and YNNKEL (reference sequence). The CDR3 runs 14 residues. Trimming cost V 1 base and J 1 base, with 4 bases left between them. The CDR3 region is CASSQVRNTGELFF. DNA of the CDR3: TGTGCCAGCAGCCAAGTGAGGAACACCGGGGAGCTGTTTTTT.

The chain uses TRBV19 and TRBJ2-7; D possibly uses TRBD1 or TRBD2 (6 bases each). The V end lost 5 bases, the J end lost 2 bases, and 25 bases lay between the germline ends. The CDR3 length is 18 residues. The V gene's germline CDR1 is LNHDA and CDR2 SQIVND (reference sequence). The CDR3 sequence is CASSHLGGQGPRTYEQYF. CDR3 sequence (DNA): TGTGCCAGTAGTCACCTGGGGGGCCAAGGCCCCAGAACCTACGAGCAGTACTTC.

There are a few counts of this clone. This chain links TRBV6-2 or TRBV6-3 with TRBJ2-6; the D is unclear. The CDR3 extends over 14 amino acids. V lost 2 bases, J lost 0 bases, and 2 bases lay in between. Germline values: CDR1 MNHEY, CDR2 SVGEGT. In nucleotides, the CDR3 is TGTGCCAGCAGTTACAGCTCTGGGGCCAACGTCCTGACTTTC. Its translation is CASSYSSGANVLTF.

The chain has TRBV9 and TRBJ2-5; D possibly corresponds to TRBD1 (6 bases). Germline values: CDR1 SGDLS, CDR2 YYNGEE. Trimming took off 3 bases at V and 1 base at J, with 16 bases between the two ends. CDR3 length equals 16 residues. CDR3 residues: CASSAGDTPGQETQYF. CDR3 nucleotides: TGTGCCAGCAGCGCCGGGGACACCCCTGGCCAAGAGACCCAGTACTTC.